What follows is one T cell receptor (beta chain) and its context. Antigen specificity is unknown. TCRdb's table, derived via immunoSEQ multiplex PCR, lists solely in-frame clones and lacks some. The repertoire holds 46,000 or so clones, with roughly 30% as singletons. This record comes from a study of tumour-infiltrating T cells in Burkitt lymphoma. Study details: This cohort included all epidemiological subtypes of Burkitt lymphoma. Overall and progression-free survival were predicted by productive clonality. The study, taken as a whole, reports: Several public clonotypes were shared across many Burkitt lymphoma patients.

Germline values: CDR1 SGHTA, CDR2 FQGNSA. V lost 1 base and J 4 bases, leaving 13 bases between the germline ends. This CDR3 has 15 residues. The chain employs TRBV7-2 and TRBJ1-1; tentatively, D is TRBD1 (5 bases). Specimen: tumor tissue. This clonotype was sampled from a human donor with Burkitt lymphoma. The CDR3 sequence: CASSLGRTLLTEAFF. The CDR3 coding sequence is TGTGCCAGCAGCTTAGGGCGGACATTGCTCACTGAAGCTTTCTTT.